This is a list of T cell receptor beta chains from one sample in a study of T cell repertoires in cytomegalovirus infection. TCRdb called the reads again in MiXCR, with one record for every CDR3 protein. The sample carries around 300,000 distinct CDR3 sequences, around a tenth recorded once. Sequenced input: PBMCs. These receptors all stem from a human donor in good health (CMV status not recorded). Some clones in this sample may be carry-over from other donors' samples. Each CDR3 is given with its conserved first and last residue. D genes are given only for firm matches. Clone size is given for some rows only: seen once, a few or many times, or a class if the clone is expanded.

TRBV12-3/TRBV12-4	.	TRBJ1-5	many	TGTGCCAGCAGTTTTGGAGACATTCGCAATCAGCCCCAGCATTTT	CASSFGDIRNQPQHF
TRBV20-1	TRBD1	TRBJ2-7	.	TGCAGTGCTCCGGACAGGGCCCACGAGCAGTACTTC	CSAPDRAHEQYF
TRBV30	.	TRBJ2-2	.	TGTGCCTGGCTACGGTATAATTCCGGGGAGCTGTTTTTT	CAWLRYNSGELFF
TRBV28	TRBD1	TRBJ1-5	.	TGTGCCAGCACCAGGGGGGTAGGACAGCCCCAGCATTTT	CASTRGVGQPQHF
TRBV20-1	TRBD1	TRBJ1-5	few	TGCAGTGCTAGACACCTGACCGGGACAGATAATCAGCCCCAGCATTTT	CSARHLTGTDNQPQHF
TRBV7-9	TRBD1	TRBJ1-3	many	TGTGCCAGCAGCTTATTCGGCCAGGGGGCAAAATCCTCTGGAAACACCATATATTTT	CASSLFGQGAKSSGNTIYF
TRBV4-1	TRBD1	TRBJ1-4	few	TGCGCCAGCAGCCAAACCGGGACAGGGCAGGAAAAACTGTTTTTT	CASSQTGTGQEKLFF
TRBV5-4	.	TRBJ2-2	many	TGTGCCAGCAGCTTGGGAGCGGCGAACACCGGGGAGCTGTTTTTT	CASSLGAANTGELFF
TRBV10-3	.	TRBJ2-7	.	TGTGCCGTACAAAACCCGGGAGGCGCAGGGGCCTACGAGCAGTACTTC	CAVQNPGGAGAYEQYF
TRBV12-3/TRBV12-4	TRBD1	TRBJ1-6	few	TGTGCCAGCAGTTGGGACAGGTGGAACTCACCCCTCCACTTT	CASSWDRWNSPLHF
TRBV7-6	TRBD1	TRBJ2-7	many	TGTGCCAGCAGCTTAGGGGGACAGACCTCCTACGAGCAGTACTTC	CASSLGGQTSYEQYF